The entry that follows covers one TCR beta chain sequence. The data originate from a study of blood T cell repertoires in COVID-19. In the study overall: The cDNA or gDNA used as material had been derived from T cells, B-cell-depleted T cells, or PBMCs.

Data came from immunoSEQ multiplex PCR; TCRdb stores just in-frame clones and leaves some out. The sample includes approximately 250,000 clones, around 88% seen only once; the top ten take 5% to 6%. Trimming removed 1 base at V and 4 bases at J, with 8 bases between. There are 14 residues in the CDR3. Germline CDR1 and CDR2: MGHDK and SYGVNS. The chain joins TRBV25-1 to TRBJ1-3, with a weak D call TRBD1 (5 bases). This TCR was recovered from a woman older than 75 with COVID-19, enrolled during active disease. Specimen: peripheral blood. CDR3 residues: CASSESGGGNTIYF. DNA of the CDR3: TGTGCCAGCAGTGAATCGGGGGGAGGAAACACCATATATTTT.